This T cell receptor (beta chain) was sequenced in a study of blood T cell repertoires in COVID-19 (dated by TCRdb to between 2020 and 2021). For the study in its entirety: Collaborator samples came from the United States, Italy and Spain and covered acute and convalescent phases of COVID-19. The material from the prospective study consisted of cDNA or gDNA derived from T cells, B-cell-depleted T cells, or PBMCs. Where HLA class I and class II types were available, the types were taken from metadata supplied by the sample provider, not from assay-based typing. Sample metadata almost always included a de-identified subject ID, COVID-19 status, age in years and sex. Samples were obtained from the ongoing ImmuneRACE study (first 160 participants) and from about 1,300 subjects provided by 6 global collaborators. The repertoires were released in a freely available public database meant as a resource for research on the immune response to SARS-CoV-2. Subjects who had been exposed to COVID-19, were actively infected with it, or had recovered from it provided the deeply sampled blood TCRbeta repertoires that made up the dataset.

Here is what the overall study found, with its caveats: How much clinical and demographic metadata was included differed by source and by participant, and the metadata was provided uncurated.

Points on this clone: There is no known antigen for this receptor. No base quality values were provided; no much bigger clone lies one nucleotide off.

A second Seattle source provided samples from volunteer blood donors who had recovered from COVID-19. Each collaborating institution followed its own protocols to collect whole blood in K2EDTA tubes. Collaborator samples were shipped for TCRbeta analysis as frozen whole blood, isolated PBMCs, or DNA extracted from either sample type. The immunoSEQ Assay, a bias-controlled multiplex PCR, was used to amplify TCRbeta CDR3 regions from genomic DNA. Per the authors' processing: The number of nucleated cells in each sample was estimated from the amplification of reference gene primers within the assay. Sequence reads were collapsed and filtered to measure the absolute abundance of every unique TCRbeta CDR3 rearrangement. For each sample, productive Simpson clonality was calculated as the square root of Simpson's diversity index across productive rearrangements. TCRdb obtained this table from immuneACCESS and retained in-frame rearrangements with V and J assigned. These tables miss some clones; where compared with another copy, unresolved V genes account for less than half of the shortfall, and the remainder is unexplained. That table gives V, J and clone size, and the DNA gave D and trimming. For this sample there are fewer than 300,000 clones; approximately 83% appear just once. The ten largest clones represent over 9% of the sample.

The CDR3 goes from the cysteine to the phenylalanine over 14 residues. Just the 42-base CDR3 DNA is kept, in frame starting at base 1. Relative to germline, V is missing 1 base and J is missing 5 bases, with 7 bases of the junction outside any gene match. From a lookup of the germline V gene (reference sequence), CDR1 and CDR2 are GTSNPN and SVGIG. Sequenced input: peripheral blood. The V and J segments used are TRBV30 and TRBJ1-2, with TRBD1 matching 7 junction bases. This clonotype was sampled from a woman aged 45-60 years who had recovered from COVID-19. The CDR3 protein: CAWSAPDRVYGYTF. The nucleotide sequence reads as follows: TGTGCCTGGAGTGCCCCTGACAGGGTATATGGCTACACCTTC.